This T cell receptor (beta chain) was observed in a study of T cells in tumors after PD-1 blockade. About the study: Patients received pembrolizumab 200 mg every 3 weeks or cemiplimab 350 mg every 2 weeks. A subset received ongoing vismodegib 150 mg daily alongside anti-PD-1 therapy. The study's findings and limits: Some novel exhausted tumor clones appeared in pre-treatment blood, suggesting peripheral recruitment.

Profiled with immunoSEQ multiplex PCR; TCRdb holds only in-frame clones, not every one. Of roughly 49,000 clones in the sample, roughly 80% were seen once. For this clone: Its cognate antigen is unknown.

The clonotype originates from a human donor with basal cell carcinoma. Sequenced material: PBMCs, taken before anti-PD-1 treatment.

The DNA for the CDR3 is TGTGCCAGCCGTTCGAAGCCCCAGCATTTT. Translating gives CASRSKPQHF. The rearrangement uses TRBV6-5 and TRBJ1-5, with D uncertain. There are 10 residues in the CDR3. Trimming removed 8 bases at V and 8 bases at J, with 7 bases between. Germline CDR1 reads MNHEY; CDR2 reads SVGAGI.